This T cell receptor (beta chain) was found in a study of blood T cell repertoires in COVID-19. For the study at large: Acute-phase and convalescent COVID-19 samples originated in the United States, Italy and Spain. Nucleic acid was either cDNA or gDNA, and it came from T cells, B-cell-depleted T cells, or PBMCs.

From germline, CDR1 is MGHRA and CDR2 YSYEKL. This CDR3 has 13 amino acids. V lost 0 bases and J lost 3, with 6 bases in between. Produced via immunoSEQ multiplex PCR; TCRdb's table is partial and in-frame only. The repertoire holds some 170,000 clones, with approximately 85% as singletons. The chain couples TRBV4-1 to TRBJ2-7, with D uncertain. Sample: peripheral blood. This TCR came from a man aged 35 to 55 with acute or convalescent COVID-19. CDR3 nucleotide sequence: TGCGCCAGCAGCCAAGAGAGTGGCTACGAGCAGTACTTC. This sequence encodes CASSQESGYEQYF.